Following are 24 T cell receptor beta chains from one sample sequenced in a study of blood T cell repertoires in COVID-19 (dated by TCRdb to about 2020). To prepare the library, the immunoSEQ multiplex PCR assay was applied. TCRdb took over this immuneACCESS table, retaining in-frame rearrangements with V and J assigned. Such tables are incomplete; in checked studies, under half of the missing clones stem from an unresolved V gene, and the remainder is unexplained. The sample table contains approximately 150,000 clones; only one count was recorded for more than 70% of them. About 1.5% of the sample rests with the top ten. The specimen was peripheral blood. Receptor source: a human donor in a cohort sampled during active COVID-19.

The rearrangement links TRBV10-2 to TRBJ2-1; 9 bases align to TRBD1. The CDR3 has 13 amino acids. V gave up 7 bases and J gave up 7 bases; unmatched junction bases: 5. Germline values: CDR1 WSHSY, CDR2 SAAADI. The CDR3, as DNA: TGCGCCAGCATCACGGACAGGGGAAATGAGCAGTTCTTC. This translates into CASITDRGNEQFF.

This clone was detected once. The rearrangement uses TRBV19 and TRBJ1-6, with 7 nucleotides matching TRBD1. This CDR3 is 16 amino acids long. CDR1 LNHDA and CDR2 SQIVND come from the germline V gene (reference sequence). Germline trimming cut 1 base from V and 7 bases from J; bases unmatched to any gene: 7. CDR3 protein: CASSIAATGWNSPLHF. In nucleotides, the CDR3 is TGTGCCAGTAGTATAGCGGCGACAGGGTGGAATTCACCCCTCCACTTT. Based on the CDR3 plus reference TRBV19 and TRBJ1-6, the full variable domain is DGGITQSPKYLFRKEGQNVTLSCEQNLNHDAMYWYRQDPGQGLRLIYYSQIVNDFQKGDIAEGYSVSREKKESFPLTVTSAQKNPTAFYLCASSIAATGWNSPLHFGNGTRLTVT.

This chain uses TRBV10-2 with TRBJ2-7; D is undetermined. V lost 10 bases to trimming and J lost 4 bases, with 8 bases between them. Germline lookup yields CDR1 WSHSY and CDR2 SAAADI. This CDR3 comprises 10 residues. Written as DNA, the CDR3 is TGCGCCACTCAGGATTACGAGCAGTACTTC. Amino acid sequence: CATQDYEQYF.

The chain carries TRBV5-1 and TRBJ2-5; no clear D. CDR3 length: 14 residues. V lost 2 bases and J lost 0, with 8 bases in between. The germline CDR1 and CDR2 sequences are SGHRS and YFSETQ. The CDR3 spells CASSLNSYQETQYF. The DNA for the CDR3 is TGCGCCAGCAGCTTAAACAGCTACCAAGAGACCCAGTACTTC.

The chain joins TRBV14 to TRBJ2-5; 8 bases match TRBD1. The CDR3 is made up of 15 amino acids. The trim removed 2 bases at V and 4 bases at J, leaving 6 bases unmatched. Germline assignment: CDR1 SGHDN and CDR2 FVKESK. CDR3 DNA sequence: TGTGCCAGCAGCCAACCAGGACAGGGTAGAGAGACCCAGTACTTC. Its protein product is CASSQPGQGRETQYF.

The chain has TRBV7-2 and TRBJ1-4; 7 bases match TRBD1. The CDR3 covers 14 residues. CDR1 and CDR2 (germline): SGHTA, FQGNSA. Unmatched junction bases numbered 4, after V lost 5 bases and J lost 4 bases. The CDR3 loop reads CASSQDRVNEKLFF. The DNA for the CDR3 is TGTGCCAGCAGCCAAGACAGGGTTAATGAAAAACTGTTTTTT. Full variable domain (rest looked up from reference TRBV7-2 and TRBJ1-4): GAGVSQSPSNKVTEKGKDVELRCDPISGHTALYWYRQSLGQGLEFLIYFQGNSAPDKSGLPSDRFSAERTGGSVSTLTIQRTQQEDSAVYLCASSQDRVNEKLFFGSGTQLSVL.

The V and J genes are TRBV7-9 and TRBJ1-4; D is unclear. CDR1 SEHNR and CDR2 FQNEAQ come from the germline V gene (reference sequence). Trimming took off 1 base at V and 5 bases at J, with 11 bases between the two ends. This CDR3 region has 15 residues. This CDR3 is CASSLVVRYNEKLFF. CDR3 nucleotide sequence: TGTGCCAGCAGCTTAGTCGTCAGATACAATGAAAAACTGTTTTTT.

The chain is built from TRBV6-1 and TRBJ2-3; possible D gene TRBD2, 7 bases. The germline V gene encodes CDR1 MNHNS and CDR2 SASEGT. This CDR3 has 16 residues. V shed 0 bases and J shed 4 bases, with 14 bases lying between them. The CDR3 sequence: CASSEAGGPYADTQYF. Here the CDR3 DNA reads TGTGCCAGCAGTGAAGCCGGGGGGCCCTACGCAGATACGCAGTATTTT.

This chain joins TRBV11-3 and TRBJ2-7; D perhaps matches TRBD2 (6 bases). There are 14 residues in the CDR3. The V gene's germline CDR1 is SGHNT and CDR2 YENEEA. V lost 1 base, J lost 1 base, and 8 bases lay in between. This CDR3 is CASSLGRESYEQYF. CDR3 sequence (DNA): TGTGCCAGCAGCTTAGGTCGGGAGTCCTACGAGCAGTACTTC.

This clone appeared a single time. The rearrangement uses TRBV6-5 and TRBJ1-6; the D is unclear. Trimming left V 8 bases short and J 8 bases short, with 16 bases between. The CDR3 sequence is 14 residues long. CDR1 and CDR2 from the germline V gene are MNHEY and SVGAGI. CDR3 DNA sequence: TGTGCCAGCCTCCGTTTTGGGGAGTATTCACCCCTCCACTTT. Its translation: CASLRFGEYSPLHF.

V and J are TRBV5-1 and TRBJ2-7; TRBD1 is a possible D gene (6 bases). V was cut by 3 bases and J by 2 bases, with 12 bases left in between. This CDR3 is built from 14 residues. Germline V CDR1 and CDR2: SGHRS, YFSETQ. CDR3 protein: CASSYDRRTYEQYF. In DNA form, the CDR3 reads TGCGCCAGCAGCTACGACAGGCGTACCTACGAGCAGTACTTC.

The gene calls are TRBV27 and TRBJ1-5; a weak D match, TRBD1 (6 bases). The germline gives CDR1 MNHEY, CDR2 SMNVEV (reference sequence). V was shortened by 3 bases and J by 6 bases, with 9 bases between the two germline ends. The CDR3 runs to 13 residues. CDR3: CASSLARGQPQHF. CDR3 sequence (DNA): TGTGCCAGCAGTTTGGCCAGGGGTCAGCCCCAGCATTTT.

The CDR3: CASSLVGYGYTF. In DNA, the CDR3 is TGTGCCAGCAGCTTAGTGGGCTACGGCTACACCTTC. The rearrangement joins TRBV7-9 to TRBJ1-2; D gene uncertain. The CDR3 spans 12 residues. CDR1 and CDR2 from the germline V gene are SEHNR and FQNEAQ (reference sequence). Trimming shortened V by 1 base and J by 8 bases, and 8 bases separated the two germline ends.

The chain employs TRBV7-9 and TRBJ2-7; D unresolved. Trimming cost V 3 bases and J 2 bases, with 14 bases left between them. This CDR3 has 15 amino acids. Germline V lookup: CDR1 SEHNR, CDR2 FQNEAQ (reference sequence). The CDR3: CASSFPTSSPYEQYF. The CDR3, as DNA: TGTGCCAGCAGCTTCCCGACAAGCAGCCCCTACGAGCAGTACTTC.

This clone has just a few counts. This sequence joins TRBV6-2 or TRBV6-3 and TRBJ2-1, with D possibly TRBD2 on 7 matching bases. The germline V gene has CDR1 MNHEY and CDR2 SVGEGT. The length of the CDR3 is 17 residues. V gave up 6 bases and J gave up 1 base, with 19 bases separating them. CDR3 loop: CASSPLGAGVSYNEQFF. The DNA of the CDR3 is TGTGCCAGCAGCCCATTGGGGGCGGGGGTATCCTACAATGAGCAGTTCTTC.

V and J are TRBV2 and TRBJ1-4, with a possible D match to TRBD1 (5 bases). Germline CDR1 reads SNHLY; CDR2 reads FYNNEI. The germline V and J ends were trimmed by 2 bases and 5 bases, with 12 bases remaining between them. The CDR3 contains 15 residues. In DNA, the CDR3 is TGTGCCAGCAGTGAATGGGGGGGTAGGAATGAAAAACTGTTTTTT. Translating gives CASSEWGGRNEKLFF.

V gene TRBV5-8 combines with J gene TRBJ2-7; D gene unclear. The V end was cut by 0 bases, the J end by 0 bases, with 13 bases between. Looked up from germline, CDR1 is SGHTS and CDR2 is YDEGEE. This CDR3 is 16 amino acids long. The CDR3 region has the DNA TGTGCCAGCAGCTTGGCCCTAGAATCGATCTCCTACGAGCAGTACTTC. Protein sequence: CASSLALESISYEQYF. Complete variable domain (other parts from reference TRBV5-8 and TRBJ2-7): EAGVTQSPTHLIKTRGQQATLRCSPISGHTSVYWYQQALGLGLQFLLWYDEGEERNRGNFPPRFSGRQFPNYSSELNVNALELEDSALYLCASSLALESISYEQYFGPGTRLTVT.

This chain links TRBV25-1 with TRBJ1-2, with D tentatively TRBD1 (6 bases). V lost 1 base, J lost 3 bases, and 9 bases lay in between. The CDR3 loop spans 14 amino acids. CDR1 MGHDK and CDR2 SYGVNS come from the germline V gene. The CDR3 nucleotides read TGTGCCAGCAGTGAATCGTCAGGGGACTATGGCTACACCTTC. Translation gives CASSESSGDYGYTF.

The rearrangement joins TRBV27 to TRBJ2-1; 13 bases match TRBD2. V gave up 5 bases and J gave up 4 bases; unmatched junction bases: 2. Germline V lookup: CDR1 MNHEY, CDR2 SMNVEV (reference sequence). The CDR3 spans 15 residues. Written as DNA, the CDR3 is TGTGCCAGCAGTCCGGGACTAGCGGGGTACAATGAGCAGTTCTTC. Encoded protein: CASSPGLAGYNEQFF.

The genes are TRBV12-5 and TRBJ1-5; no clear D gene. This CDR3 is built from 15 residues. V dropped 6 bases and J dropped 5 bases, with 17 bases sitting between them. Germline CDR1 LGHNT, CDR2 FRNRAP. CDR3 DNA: TGTGCTAGTGGCCTCCGGGGAGAAGGTGATCAGCCCCAGCATTTT. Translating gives CASGLRGEGDQPQHF. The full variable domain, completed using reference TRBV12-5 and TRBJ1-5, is DARVTQTPRHKVTEMGQEVTMRCQPILGHNTVFWYRQTMMQGLELLAYFRNRAPLDDSGMPKDRFSAEMPDATLATLKIQPSEPRDSAVYFCASGLRGEGDQPQHFGDGTRLSIL.

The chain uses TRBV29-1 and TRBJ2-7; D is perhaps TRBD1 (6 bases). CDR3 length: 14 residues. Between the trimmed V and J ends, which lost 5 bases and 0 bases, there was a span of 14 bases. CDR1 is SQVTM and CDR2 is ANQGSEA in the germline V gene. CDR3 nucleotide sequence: TGCAGCGTTAAAACCGACAGGAACTCCTACGAGCAGTACTTC. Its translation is CSVKTDRNSYEQYF.

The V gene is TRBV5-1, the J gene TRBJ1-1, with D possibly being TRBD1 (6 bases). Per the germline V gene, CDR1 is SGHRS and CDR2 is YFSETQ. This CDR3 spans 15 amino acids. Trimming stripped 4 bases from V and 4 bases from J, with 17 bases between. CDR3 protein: CASSPLRGGSTEAFF. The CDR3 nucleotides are TGCGCCAGCAGCCCCCTCAGGGGTGGGAGCACTGAAGCTTTCTTT. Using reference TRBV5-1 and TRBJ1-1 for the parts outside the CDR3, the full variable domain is KAGVTQTPRYLIKTRGQQVTLSCSPISGHRSVSWYQQTPGQGLQFLFEYFSETQRNKGNFPGRFSGRQFSNSRSEMNVSTLELGDSALYLCASSPLRGGSTEAFFGQGTRLTVV.

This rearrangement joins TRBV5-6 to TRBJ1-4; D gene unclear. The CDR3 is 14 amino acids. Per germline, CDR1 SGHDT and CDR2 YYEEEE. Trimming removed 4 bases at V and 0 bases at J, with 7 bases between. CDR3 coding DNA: TGTGCCAGCAGCGACGGAGCAACTAATGAAAAACTGTTTTTT. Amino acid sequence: CASSDGATNEKLFF.

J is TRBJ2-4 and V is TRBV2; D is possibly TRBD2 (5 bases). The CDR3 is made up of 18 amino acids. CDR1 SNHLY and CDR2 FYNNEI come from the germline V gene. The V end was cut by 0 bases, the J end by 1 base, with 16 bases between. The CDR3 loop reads CASSEALVASFAKNIQYF. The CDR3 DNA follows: TGTGCCAGCAGTGAAGCGCTTGTGGCTAGCTTCGCCAAAAACATTCAGTACTTC. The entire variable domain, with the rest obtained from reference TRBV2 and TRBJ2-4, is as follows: EPEVTQTPSHQVTQMGQEVILRCVPISNHLYFYWYRQILGQKVEFLVSFYNNEISEKSEIFDDQFSVERPDGSNFTLKIRSTKLEDSAMYFCASSEALVASFAKNIQYFGAGTRLSVL.